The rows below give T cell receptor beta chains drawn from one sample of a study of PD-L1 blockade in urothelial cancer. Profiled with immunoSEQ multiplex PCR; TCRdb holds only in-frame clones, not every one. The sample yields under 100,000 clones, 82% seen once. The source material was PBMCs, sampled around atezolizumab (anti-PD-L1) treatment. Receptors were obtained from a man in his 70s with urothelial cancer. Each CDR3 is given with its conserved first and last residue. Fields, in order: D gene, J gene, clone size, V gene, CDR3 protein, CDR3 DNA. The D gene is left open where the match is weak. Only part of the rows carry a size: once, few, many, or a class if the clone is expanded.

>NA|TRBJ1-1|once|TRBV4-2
CASSQDRRNTEAFF
TGTGCCAGCAGCCAAGACAGAAGAAACACTGAAGCTTTCTTT
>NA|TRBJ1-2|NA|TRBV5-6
CASSPEGYYGYTF
TGTGCCAGCAGCCCGGAGGGGTACTATGGCTACACCTTC
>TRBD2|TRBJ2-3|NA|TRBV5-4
CASTAGASGTDTQYF
TGTGCCAGCACCGCGGGGGCTAGCGGGACAGATACGCAGTATTTT
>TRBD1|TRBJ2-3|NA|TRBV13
CASSLVGTGGARVGTDTQYF
TGTGCCAGCAGCTTAGTGGGGACAGGGGGCGCGAGGGTTGGTACAGATACGCAGTATTTT
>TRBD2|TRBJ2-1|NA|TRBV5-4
CASSLLAGGFLEQFF
TGTGCCAGCAGCTTGCTAGCGGGGGGCTTCCTGGAGCAGTTCTTC
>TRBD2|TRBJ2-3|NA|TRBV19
CASSPRGGRGNTDTQYF
TGTGCCAGTAGTCCACGAGGCGGGCGGGGGAACACAGATACGCAGTATTTT
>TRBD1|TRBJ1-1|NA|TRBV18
CASSPPQGRTEAFF
TGTGCCAGCTCACCCCCACAGGGGCGGACTGAAGCTTTCTTT
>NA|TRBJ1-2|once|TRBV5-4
CASSLELNYGYTF
TGTGCCAGCAGCTTGGAGCTTAACTATGGCTACACCTTC
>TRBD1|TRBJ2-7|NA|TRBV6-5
CASGQGSGSYEQYF
TGTGCCAGTGGACAGGGTTCGGGCTCCTACGAGCAGTACTTC
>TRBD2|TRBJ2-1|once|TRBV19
CASSISGGGGATYNEQFF
TGTGCCAGTAGTATAAGCGGGGGGGGCGGCGCGACCTACAATGAGCAGTTCTTC
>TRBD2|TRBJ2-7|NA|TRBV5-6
CASSFRRGLAGGGEQYF
TGTGCCAGCAGTTTCCGGCGGGGTCTAGCGGGAGGAGGCGAGCAGTACTTC
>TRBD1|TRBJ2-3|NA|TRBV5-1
CASSLGAGGRVTDTQYF
TGCGCCAGCAGCTTGGGGGCAGGGGGCCGGGTCACAGATACGCAGTATTTT
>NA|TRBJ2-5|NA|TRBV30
CAWSGRETQYF
TGTGCCTGGTCAGGTCGAGAGACCCAGTACTTC
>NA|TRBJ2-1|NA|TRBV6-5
CASSYRGGSSYNEQFF
TGTGCCAGCAGTTACCGGGGTGGGAGCTCCTACAATGAGCAGTTCTTC
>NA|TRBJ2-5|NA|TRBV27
CASSWGRWETQYF
TGTGCCAGCAGTTGGGGGAGGTGGGAGACCCAGTACTTC
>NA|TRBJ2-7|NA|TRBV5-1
CASSLTGTYEQYF
TGCGCCAGCAGCTTAACAGGGACCTACGAGCAGTACTTC
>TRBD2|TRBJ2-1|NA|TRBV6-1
CASSDPRASGRNNEQFF
TGTGCCAGCAGTGACCCCAGGGCTAGCGGGAGGAACAATGAGCAGTTCTTC
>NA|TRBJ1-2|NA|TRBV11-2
CASSLGPGDGYTF
TGTGCCAGCAGCTTAGGGCCAGGGGATGGCTACACCTTC
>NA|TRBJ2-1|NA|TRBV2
CASSTRGYNEQFF
TGTGCCAGCAGTACGCGGGGTTACAATGAGCAGTTCTTC
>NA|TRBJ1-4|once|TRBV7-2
CASSPLGGRGEKLFF
TGTGCCAGCAGCCCCCTGGGAGGGAGGGGTGAAAAACTGTTTTTT
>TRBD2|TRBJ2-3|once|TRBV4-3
CASSLLAGGADTQYF
TGCGCCAGCAGCCTCTTAGCGGGAGGGGCAGATACGCAGTATTTT
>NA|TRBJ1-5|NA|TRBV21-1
CASSKKRPLPRDNNQPQHF
TGTGCCAGCAGCAAAAAACGCCCCCTCCCCCGGGACAACAATCAGCCCCAGCATTTT
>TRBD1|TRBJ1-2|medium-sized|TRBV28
CASSLDRSYGYTF
TGTGCCAGCAGCCTGGACAGGAGCTATGGCTACACCTTC
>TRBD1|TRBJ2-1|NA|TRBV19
CASSPTGDPVQFF
TGTGCCAGTAGTCCGACAGGGGACCCTGTGCAGTTCTTC
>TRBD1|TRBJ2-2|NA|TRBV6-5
CASRQGASTGELFF
TGTGCCAGCAGACAGGGGGCCTCGACCGGGGAGCTGTTTTTT
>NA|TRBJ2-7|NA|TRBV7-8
CASSLATDPYEQYF
TGTGCCAGCAGCCTTGCTACAGATCCCTACGAGCAGTACTTC
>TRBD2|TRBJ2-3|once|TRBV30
CAWTTGTSGGDTQYF
TGTGCCTGGACCACCGGGACTAGCGGAGGGGATACGCAGTATTTT
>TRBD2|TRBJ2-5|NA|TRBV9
CASSFGGLLQETQYF
TGTGCCAGCAGTTTTGGGGGACTACTCCAAGAGACCCAGTACTTC
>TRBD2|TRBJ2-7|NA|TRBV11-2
CASRKTSGPYEQYF
TGTGCCAGCAGAAAGACTAGCGGGCCATACGAGCAGTACTTC
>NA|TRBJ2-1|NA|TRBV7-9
CASSRSGNEQFF
TGTGCCAGCAGCCGATCAGGAAATGAGCAGTTCTTC
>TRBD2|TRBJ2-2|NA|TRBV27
CASSLSSGSNTGELFF
TGTGCCAGCAGTTTGAGTAGCGGGAGTAATACCGGGGAGCTGTTTTTT
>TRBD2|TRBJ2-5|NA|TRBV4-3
CASSQVAGEGETQYF
TGCGCCAGCAGCCAAGTGGCGGGAGAGGGGGAGACCCAGTACTTC
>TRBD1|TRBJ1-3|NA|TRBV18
CASSPGQGTISGNTIYF
TGTGCCAGCTCACCTGGACAGGGTACGATCTCTGGAAACACCATATATTTT
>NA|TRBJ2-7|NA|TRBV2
CASSEGGPYEQYF
TGTGCCAGCAGTGAAGGGGGCCCCTACGAGCAGTACTTC
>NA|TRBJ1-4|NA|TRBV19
CASGYGGSEKLFF
TGTGCCAGTGGGTATGGGGGCAGTGAAAAACTGTTTTTT
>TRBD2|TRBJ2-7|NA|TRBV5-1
CASSLASPSGAYEQYF
TGCGCCAGCAGCTTGGCCTCGCCTAGCGGGGCCTACGAGCAGTACTTC
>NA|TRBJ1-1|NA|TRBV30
CAWSVLGSNTEAFF
TGTGCCTGGAGTGTACTAGGAAGTAACACTGAAGCTTTCTTT
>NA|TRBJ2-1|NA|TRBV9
CASSVSSGPYNEQFF
TGTGCCAGCAGCGTATCCAGCGGGCCCTACAATGAGCAGTTCTTC
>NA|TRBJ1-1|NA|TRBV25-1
CASMGSSGNTEAFF
TGTGCCAGCATGGGTTCTTCAGGAAACACTGAAGCTTTCTTT
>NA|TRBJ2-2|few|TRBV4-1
CASSQDYPGGELFF
TGCGCCAGCAGCCAAGATTACCCCGGCGGGGAGCTGTTTTTT
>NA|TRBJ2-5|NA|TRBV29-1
CSVAGYGQETQYF
TGCAGCGTTGCAGGGTACGGGCAAGAGACCCAGTACTTC
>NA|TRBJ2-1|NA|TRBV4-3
CASSQQRSYSYNEQFF
TGCGCCAGCAGCCAACAGCGGAGTTACTCCTACAATGAGCAGTTCTTC
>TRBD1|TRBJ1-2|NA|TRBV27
CASNHSRGTGYGYTF
TGTGCCAGCAATCACTCAAGGGGGACAGGATATGGCTACACCTTC